This TCR beta chain was captured in a study of cytotoxic CD8 clonotypes in ibrutinib-treated CLL. At the level of the study: Investigators reported 25 or so partial and 2 complete responses; after median approximately 74 months, roughly 14 patients remained remitted and about twelve progressed.

Per germline, CDR1 PRHDT and CDR2 FYEKMQ (reference sequence). J lost 9 bases, V lost 4 bases, and 4 bases had no gene match. The CDR3 has 15 residues. Using immunoSEQ multiplex PCR, the repertoire was profiled, and TCRdb retains in-frame clones only, with some absent. Of about 200,000 clones listed, 75% to 85% are singletons. To note about this clone: The antigen remains undetermined.

Regarding the study as a whole: Sustained-remission patients were sampled at different times than progressing patients were. Clonality at baseline surpassed age-matched healthy donors and tracked circulating CD8+ T-cell counts. The clonality went up when patients responded to ibrutinib and dropped back toward baseline at progression.

V and J are TRBV13 and TRBJ2-1, with TRBD2 identical over 15 bases. Source: PBMCs, taken after 12 months of ibrutinib treatment. This clonotype was obtained from a human donor with chronic lymphocytic leukemia. As DNA, the CDR3 is TGTGCCAGCAGCTCAGGACTAGCGGGGGGGCCTGAGCAGTTCTTC. This sequence encodes CASSSGLAGGPEQFF.